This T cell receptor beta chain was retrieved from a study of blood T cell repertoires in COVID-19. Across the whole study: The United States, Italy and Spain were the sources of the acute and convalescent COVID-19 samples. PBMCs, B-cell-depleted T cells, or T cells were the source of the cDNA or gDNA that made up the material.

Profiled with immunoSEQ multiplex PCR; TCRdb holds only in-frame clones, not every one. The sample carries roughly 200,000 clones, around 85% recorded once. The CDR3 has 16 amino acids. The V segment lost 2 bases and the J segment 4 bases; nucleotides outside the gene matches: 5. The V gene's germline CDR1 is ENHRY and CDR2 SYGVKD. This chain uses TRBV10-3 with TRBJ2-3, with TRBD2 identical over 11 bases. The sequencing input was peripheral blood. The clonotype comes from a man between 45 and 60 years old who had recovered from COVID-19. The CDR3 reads CAISEPTSGISDTQYF. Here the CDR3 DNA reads TGTGCCATCAGTGAGCCGACTAGCGGGATTTCAGATACGCAGTATTTT.